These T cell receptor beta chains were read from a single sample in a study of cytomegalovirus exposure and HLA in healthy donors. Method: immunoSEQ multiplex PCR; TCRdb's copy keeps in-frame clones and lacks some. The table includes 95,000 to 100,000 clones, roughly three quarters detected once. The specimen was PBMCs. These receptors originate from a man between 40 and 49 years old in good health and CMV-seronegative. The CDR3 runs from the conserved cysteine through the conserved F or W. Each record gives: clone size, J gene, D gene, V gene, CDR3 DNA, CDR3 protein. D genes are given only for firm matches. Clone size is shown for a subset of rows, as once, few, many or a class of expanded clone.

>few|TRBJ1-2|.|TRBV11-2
TGTGCCAGCAGCTTACAGATTAACTATGGCTACACCTTC
CASSLQINYGYTF
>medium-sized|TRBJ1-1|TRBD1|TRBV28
TGTGCCAGTAGGACAGGGGGCTACACTGAAGCTTTCTTT
CASRTGGYTEAFF
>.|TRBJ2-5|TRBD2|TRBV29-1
TGCAGCGTTGAACCGGGACTAGCGGGAGCAAGGTACTTC
CSVEPGLAGARYF
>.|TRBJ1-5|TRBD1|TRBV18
TGTGCCAGCTCACCGAACCTACAGGGGGCGTATCAGCCCCAGCATTTT
CASSPNLQGAYQPQHF
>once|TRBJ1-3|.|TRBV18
TGTGCCAGCTCACAGGACATACCCGGGTCTGGAAACACCATATATTTT
CASSQDIPGSGNTIYF
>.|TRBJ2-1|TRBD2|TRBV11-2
TGTGCCAGCAGCCCGGGACTAGCGGGGGGGAGGGCCTACAATGAGCAGTTCTTC
CASSPGLAGGRAYNEQFF
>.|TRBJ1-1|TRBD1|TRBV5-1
TGCGCCAGCAGCTCCTGGACAGGGAACACTGAAGCTTTCTTT
CASSSWTGNTEAFF
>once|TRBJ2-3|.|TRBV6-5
TGTGCCAGCAGTTACTCGATAAATTGGCCCACAGATACGCAGTATTTT
CASSYSINWPTDTQYF
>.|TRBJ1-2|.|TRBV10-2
TGCGCCAGCAGTCCAGGGTTCGGCTACACCTTC
CASSPGFGYTF
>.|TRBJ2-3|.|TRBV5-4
TGTGCCAGCAGCTTGTCACAGGGTAGCACAGATACGCAGTATTTT
CASSLSQGSTDTQYF
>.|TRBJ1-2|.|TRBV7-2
TGTGCCAGCAGCCTCGACAGGACTTCTAACTATGGCTACACCTTC
CASSLDRTSNYGYTF
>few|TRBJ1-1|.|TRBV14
TGTGCCAGCAGCCAAGCCCAGGGTTTTGGCACTGAAGCTTTCTTT
CASSQAQGFGTEAFF
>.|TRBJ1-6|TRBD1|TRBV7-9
TGTGCTGGGGTGACAGGGAGGAATTCACCCCTCCACTTT
CAGVTGRNSPLHF